This TCR beta chain was sequenced in a study of T cell changes during pregnancy in multiple sclerosis. Here immunoSEQ multiplex PCR was the method, and the copy in TCRdb shows in-frame clones only, minus some. The table includes 75,000 to 80,000 clones, around nine tenths detected once. The germline V gene encodes CDR1 MNHEY and CDR2 SVGAGI. This CDR3 comprises 16 residues. With V trimmed by 1 base and J by 1 base, 4 bases remained unmatched. The V call is TRBV6-5, the J call TRBJ2-3; 8 nucleotides match TRBD2. The sequence came from a female donor with multiple sclerosis, enrolled in a pregnancy study. The specimen was peripheral blood, collected before pregnancy. The CDR3 bases are TGTGCCAGCAGTTACTTTCGGGGGGGCGGCACAGATACGCAGTATTTT. It yields the protein CASSYFRGGGTDTQYF.